This T cell receptor (beta chain) comes out of a study of a mutant IDH1 vaccine in newly diagnosed glioma. About the research overall: The first vaccination came 4-6 weeks after radiotherapy alone, or with temozolomide cycles. In the visit schedule, V12 fell in week 35, while V13 fell in week 47.

This table comes from immunoSEQ multiplex PCR, and its TCRdb copy is limited to in-frame clones, with some not included. The top ten hold 0.77% of the sample, which has about 94,000 clones, 85% to 90% seen once. In germline, CDR1 is LNHDA, CDR2 SQIVND (reference sequence). CDR3 size: 13 residues. Deletions cut 2 bases from V and 0 bases from J, with 2 bases between. General study findings and limits: Among patients, roughly 94% showed immune responses induced by the vaccine.

Time point specified: week 47, end of study. A single vaccine dose contained 300 ug of mutant IDH1 20-mer peptide, and topical imiquimod was used with it. As to this clone: Its target is unknown.

The V and J genes are TRBV19 and TRBJ1-5; no clear D. The TCR was taken from a woman in her fifties or sixties with glioma. Sequences were derived from PBMCs, sampled from a glioma patient whose treatment included an IDH1 peptide vaccine. The CDR3 nucleotides read TGTGCCAGTAGTATATCTAGCAATCAGCCCCAGCATTTT. The encoded protein is CASSISSNQPQHF.